This is a list of T cell receptor beta chains from one sample in a study of CD8 T cells in Susac syndrome. Each CDR3 protein is one row after TCRdb ran MiXCR on the immunoSEQ multiplex PCR reads. The top ten hold approximately 0.094% of the sample, which has about 240,000 distinct CDR3 sequences, about 95% seen once. Sequences were obtained from CD4+ T cells from PBMCs. The origin of the receptors is a human donor with Susac syndrome. CDR3s include the opening cysteine and the closing phenylalanine or tryptophan. The order of the fields is clone size, D gene, V gene, J gene, CDR3 protein, CDR3 DNA. D genes are given only for firm matches. Some rows have no size entry. The others give once, few or many, or a class for an expanded clone.

clone_size: NA; d_call: TRBD1; v_call: TRBV2; j_call: TRBJ1-2; cdr3_aa: CASSAGSTGGRGYTF; cdr3_nt: TGTGCCAGCAGTGCGGGTAGCACAGGGGGCCGGGGCTACACCTTC
clone_size: NA; d_call: TRBD2; v_call: TRBV28; j_call: TRBJ2-1; cdr3_aa: CASSLGAGGSYNEQFF; cdr3_nt: TGTGCCAGCAGTTTGGGGGCGGGAGGTTCCTACAATGAGCAGTTCTTC
clone_size: NA; d_call: NA; v_call: TRBV30; j_call: TRBJ1-3; cdr3_aa: CAWSPANRISGNTIYF; cdr3_nt: TGTGCCTGGAGCCCAGCTAACAGGATTTCTGGAAACACCATATATTTT
clone_size: NA; d_call: NA; v_call: TRBV20-1; j_call: TRBJ2-7; cdr3_aa: CSARDSSGPEQYF; cdr3_nt: TGCAGTGCTAGAGACTCCTCTGGCCCCGAGCAGTACTTC
clone_size: NA; d_call: NA; v_call: TRBV9; j_call: TRBJ2-1; cdr3_aa: CASSSRPTGNYNEQFF; cdr3_nt: TGTGCCAGCAGCTCCCGACCGACCGGGAACTACAATGAGCAGTTCTTC
clone_size: NA; d_call: TRBD1; v_call: TRBV3-1; j_call: TRBJ2-1; cdr3_aa: CASSQDIQGALNEQFF; cdr3_nt: TGTGCCAGCAGCCAAGATATCCAGGGGGCTTTGAATGAGCAGTTCTTC
clone_size: NA; d_call: NA; v_call: TRBV29-1; j_call: TRBJ2-2; cdr3_aa: CSVEDGGDTGELFF; cdr3_nt: TGCAGCGTTGAAGACGGCGGAGACACCGGGGAGCTGTTTTTT
clone_size: NA; d_call: NA; v_call: TRBV2; j_call: TRBJ2-5; cdr3_aa: CASSFSWLQETQYF; cdr3_nt: TGTGCCAGCAGTTTCAGTTGGCTTCAAGAGACCCAGTACTTC
clone_size: NA; d_call: TRBD2; v_call: TRBV20-1; j_call: TRBJ2-3; cdr3_aa: CSAPFLAGVGDTQYF; cdr3_nt: TGCAGTGCCCCTTTTCTAGCGGGAGTCGGAGATACGCAGTATTTT
clone_size: NA; d_call: NA; v_call: TRBV10-3; j_call: TRBJ2-3; cdr3_aa: CAISGSDTQYF; cdr3_nt: TGTGCCATCAGTGGCTCAGATACGCAGTATTTT
clone_size: NA; d_call: NA; v_call: TRBV10-3; j_call: TRBJ2-5; cdr3_aa: CAISEQRQETQYF; cdr3_nt: TGTGCCATCAGTGAGCAACGGCAAGAGACCCAGTACTTC
clone_size: NA; d_call: NA; v_call: TRBV19; j_call: TRBJ2-4; cdr3_aa: CASSPRGTAIEAKNIQYF; cdr3_nt: TGTGCCAGTAGTCCGCGGGGGACAGCAATCGAGGCCAAAAACATTCAGTACTTC
clone_size: NA; d_call: NA; v_call: TRBV14; j_call: TRBJ1-1; cdr3_aa: CASSQGSVNTEAFF; cdr3_nt: TGTGCCAGCAGCCAAGGGTCCGTGAACACTGAAGCTTTCTTT
clone_size: NA; d_call: TRBD1; v_call: TRBV2; j_call: TRBJ2-1; cdr3_aa: CASRDRGAYNEQFF; cdr3_nt: TGTGCCAGCAGGGACAGGGGAGCCTACAATGAGCAGTTCTTC
clone_size: NA; d_call: NA; v_call: TRBV7-2; j_call: TRBJ1-1; cdr3_aa: CASSNRPPNTEAFF; cdr3_nt: TGTGCCAGCAGCAACAGGCCTCCGAACACTGAAGCTTTCTTT
clone_size: NA; d_call: NA; v_call: TRBV4-1; j_call: TRBJ2-1; cdr3_aa: CASSQDQYPGDEQFF; cdr3_nt: TGCGCCAGCAGCCAAGATCAGTATCCGGGAGATGAGCAGTTCTTC
clone_size: NA; d_call: TRBD2; v_call: TRBV20-1; j_call: TRBJ2-7; cdr3_aa: CSASLSSGRGYEQYF; cdr3_nt: TGCAGTGCTAGTCTGTCTAGCGGAAGGGGCTACGAGCAGTACTTC
clone_size: NA; d_call: NA; v_call: TRBV5-4; j_call: TRBJ2-1; cdr3_aa: CASRTFGTGTYNEQFF; cdr3_nt: TGTGCCAGCAGAACTTTCGGCACAGGGACCTACAATGAGCAGTTCTTC
clone_size: NA; d_call: NA; v_call: TRBV27; j_call: TRBJ2-7; cdr3_aa: CASSPSSTGSYEQYF; cdr3_nt: TGTGCCAGCAGTCCCTCTAGCACAGGCTCCTACGAGCAGTACTTC
clone_size: NA; d_call: NA; v_call: TRBV20-1; j_call: TRBJ1-2; cdr3_aa: CSAARKENYGYTF; cdr3_nt: TGCAGTGCTGCCCGAAAGGAGAACTATGGCTACACCTTC
clone_size: NA; d_call: NA; v_call: TRBV30; j_call: TRBJ1-5; cdr3_aa: CAWSVRNNQPQHF; cdr3_nt: TGTGCCTGGAGTGTACGAAACAATCAGCCCCAGCATTTT
clone_size: once; d_call: TRBD1; v_call: TRBV9; j_call: TRBJ2-2; cdr3_aa: CASSVKTGFGELFF; cdr3_nt: TGTGCCAGCAGCGTAAAGACAGGGTTCGGGGAGCTGTTTTTT
clone_size: few; d_call: NA; v_call: TRBV27; j_call: TRBJ2-5; cdr3_aa: CASSLAGPETQYF; cdr3_nt: TGTGCCAGCAGTTTGGCAGGTCCGGAGACCCAGTACTTC
clone_size: NA; d_call: NA; v_call: TRBV18; j_call: TRBJ2-5; cdr3_aa: CASSPPYTRQETQYF; cdr3_nt: TGTGCCAGCTCACCACCGTATACCCGCCAAGAGACCCAGTACTTC
clone_size: NA; d_call: TRBD1; v_call: TRBV4-1; j_call: TRBJ2-7; cdr3_aa: CASSQGLTGDEQYF; cdr3_nt: TGCGCCAGCAGCCAAGGATTAACAGGGGACGAGCAGTACTTC
clone_size: NA; d_call: NA; v_call: TRBV20-1; j_call: TRBJ1-5; cdr3_aa: CSAVGPGLVDGNQPQHF; cdr3_nt: TGCAGTGCCGTAGGACCGGGACTCGTTGATGGCAATCAGCCCCAGCATTTT
clone_size: NA; d_call: TRBD1; v_call: TRBV18; j_call: TRBJ2-7; cdr3_aa: CASSPLRDRYEQYF; cdr3_nt: TGTGCCAGCTCACCACTCCGGGACAGATACGAGCAGTACTTC
clone_size: NA; d_call: TRBD1; v_call: TRBV28; j_call: TRBJ1-1; cdr3_aa: CASSHDRGGAFF; cdr3_nt: TGTGCCAGCAGCCACGACAGGGGGGGGGCTTTCTTT
clone_size: NA; d_call: NA; v_call: TRBV11-2; j_call: TRBJ2-2; cdr3_aa: CASSLDATGRSGELFF; cdr3_nt: TGTGCCAGCAGCTTAGACGCTACAGGGAGATCCGGGGAGCTGTTTTTT
clone_size: NA; d_call: TRBD2; v_call: TRBV19; j_call: TRBJ2-7; cdr3_aa: CASSDYPGTRGAEQYF; cdr3_nt: TGTGCCAGTAGTGACTACCCTGGGACTAGAGGGGCCGAGCAGTACTTC
clone_size: NA; d_call: TRBD1; v_call: TRBV5-1; j_call: TRBJ2-5; cdr3_aa: CASSYQQGAVQTQYF; cdr3_nt: TGCGCCAGCAGCTACCAACAGGGGGCGGTCCAGACCCAGTACTTC
clone_size: once; d_call: NA; v_call: TRBV20-1; j_call: TRBJ2-7; cdr3_aa: CSARRQPEQYF; cdr3_nt: TGCAGTGCTAGGCGGCAACCCGAGCAGTACTTC
clone_size: NA; d_call: TRBD1; v_call: TRBV9; j_call: TRBJ2-5; cdr3_aa: CASSVFIPGQSTRQETQYF; cdr3_nt: TGTGCCAGCAGCGTCTTTATCCCGGGACAGAGTACTCGACAAGAGACCCAGTACTTC
clone_size: NA; d_call: TRBD1; v_call: TRBV28; j_call: TRBJ2-5; cdr3_aa: CASRGQGRETQYF; cdr3_nt: TGTGCCAGCAGGGGACAGGGAAGAGAGACCCAGTACTTC
clone_size: NA; d_call: NA; v_call: TRBV18; j_call: TRBJ2-1; cdr3_aa: CASSPYLWTAIDNEQFF; cdr3_nt: TGTGCCAGCTCACCTTACCTCTGGACAGCAATTGACAATGAGCAGTTCTTC
clone_size: NA; d_call: NA; v_call: TRBV25-1; j_call: TRBJ1-1; cdr3_aa: CASSQSPGAEAFF; cdr3_nt: TGTGCCAGCTCCCAATCCCCAGGGGCTGAAGCTTTCTTT
clone_size: NA; d_call: TRBD1; v_call: TRBV3-1; j_call: TRBJ2-7; cdr3_aa: CASSRGQGASDEQYF; cdr3_nt: TGTGCCAGCAGCCGGGGACAGGGGGCTTCCGACGAGCAGTACTTC
clone_size: NA; d_call: NA; v_call: TRBV7-2; j_call: TRBJ2-1; cdr3_aa: CASSPSKNEQFF; cdr3_nt: TGTGCCAGCAGCCCTTCAAAAAATGAGCAGTTCTTC
clone_size: NA; d_call: TRBD1; v_call: TRBV12-3/TRBV12-4; j_call: TRBJ1-4; cdr3_aa: CASSFSGQRNEKLFF; cdr3_nt: TGTGCCAGCAGTTTCTCGGGACAGAGAAATGAAAAACTGTTTTTT
clone_size: NA; d_call: NA; v_call: TRBV15; j_call: TRBJ2-7; cdr3_aa: CATRDPGSTYEQYF; cdr3_nt: TGTGCCACCAGGGATCCCGGGTCGACTTACGAGCAGTACTTC
clone_size: NA; d_call: NA; v_call: TRBV24-1; j_call: TRBJ1-2; cdr3_aa: CATSSPGRSPLNGYTF; cdr3_nt: TGTGCCACCAGTTCCCCTGGCAGGTCCCCCCTAAATGGCTACACCTTC
clone_size: NA; d_call: TRBD2; v_call: TRBV28; j_call: TRBJ2-1; cdr3_aa: CASSFGGRPPNEQFF; cdr3_nt: TGTGCCAGCAGTTTCGGCGGGAGACCCCCCAATGAGCAGTTCTTC
clone_size: NA; d_call: TRBD1; v_call: TRBV20-1; j_call: TRBJ2-2; cdr3_aa: CSAMGTGGFGELFF; cdr3_nt: TGCAGTGCCATGGGAACAGGGGGCTTCGGGGAGCTGTTTTTT
clone_size: NA; d_call: TRBD2; v_call: TRBV5-1; j_call: TRBJ2-1; cdr3_aa: CASSLAGPYNEQFF; cdr3_nt: TGCGCCAGCAGCTTAGCGGGACCCTACAATGAGCAGTTCTTC
clone_size: NA; d_call: TRBD2; v_call: TRBV11-3; j_call: TRBJ2-1; cdr3_aa: CASSLDYSGTYNEQFF; cdr3_nt: TGTGCCAGCAGCTTAGATTACAGCGGGACCTACAATGAGCAGTTCTTC
clone_size: NA; d_call: TRBD2; v_call: TRBV11-3; j_call: TRBJ2-5; cdr3_aa: CASSLGLAGAPTRKETQYF; cdr3_nt: TGTGCCAGCAGCTTAGGACTAGCGGGAGCCCCCACCCGGAAAGAGACCCAGTACTTC
clone_size: NA; d_call: NA; v_call: TRBV30; j_call: TRBJ1-5; cdr3_aa: CAWSGGGNQPQHF; cdr3_nt: TGTGCCTGGAGTGGTGGGGGAAATCAGCCCCAGCATTTT